Listed here are 16 T cell receptor beta chains from one sample, sequenced in a study of T cells in Graves' hyperthyroidism and ophthalmopathy. Amplified TCR beta CDR3 regions came from RNA transcripts. In the first-round RT-PCR of the TCR CDR3, the HTBI primer set was used. In TCRdb, the multiplex PCR reads were re-called with MiXCR into one record per CDR3 protein. This sample has some 50,000 distinct CDR3 sequences, with roughly 51% found just once. Sequencing used peripheral blood or thyroid tissue (not recorded which). These TCRs come from a man aged 18 to 30 with Graves' hyperthyroidism.

Of note for this clonotype: A junction end diverges from the germline sequence, so it may reflect a read error. The rearrangement uses TRBV20-1 and TRBJ2-5; 12 bases line up with TRBD2. This CDR3 contains 15 residues. CDR1 DFQATT and CDR2 SNEGSKA come from the germline V gene (reference sequence). CDR3 sequence: CSASATSGGQGTQYF. The CDR3 nucleotides are TGCAGTGCTAGCGCGACTAGCGGGGGTCAAGGGACCCAGTACTTC.

V gene TRBV2 combines with J gene TRBJ1-1; tentative D call: TRBD1 (6 bases). Trimming took off 5 bases at V and 2 bases at J, with 12 bases between the two ends. This CDR3 spans 14 amino acids. Germline lookup yields CDR1 SNHLY and CDR2 FYNNEI. CDR3 in DNA: TGTGCCAGCAGTAGACAGGCGACTAACACTGAAGCTTTCTTT. It yields the protein CASSRQATNTEAFF.

This chain uses TRBV2 with TRBJ1-1, with D hard to call. Germline V CDR1 and CDR2: SNHLY, FYNNEI. The V end lost 6 bases, the J end lost 1 base, and 6 bases lay between the germline ends. The CDR3 sequence is 12 residues long. CDR3 sequence reads: CASRNRNTEAFF. CDR3 DNA sequence: TGTGCCAGCAGGAACCGGAACACTGAAGCTTTCTTT.

In this sample, this clonotype turned up once. This likely comes from a read error, as the CDR3 has no conserved phenylalanine or tryptophan at its end. The DNA is left out, because the CDR3 cannot be placed on it with certainty; the CDR3 is given as TCRdb lists it. The chain combines TRBV7-2 with TRBJ2-2; whether TRBD1, the table's D call, matches the DNA was not checked. The V gene's germline CDR1 is SGHTA and CDR2 FQGNSA. Counting both end residues, the CDR3 totals 13 amino acids. The CDR3 loop is CASSYGGTGEVFL.

This clonotype occurred many times. The genes are TRBV7-9 and TRBJ1-1; 9 nucleotides align to TRBD1. The CDR3 spans 18 residues. Germline assignment: CDR1 SEHNR and CDR2 FQNEAQ (reference sequence). Trimming cost V 5 bases and J 0 bases; bases outside gene matches: 13. CDR3: CASSGRPTRDRVNTEAFF. The CDR3 coding sequence is TGTGCCAGCAGCGGCCGACCTACTCGGGACAGGGTGAACACTGAAGCTTTCTTT.

This clonotype was detected many times. This chain uses TRBV7-9 with TRBJ1-5; D is possibly TRBD1 (5 bases). The CDR3 totals 17 residues. Trimming stripped 1 base from V and 7 bases from J, with 20 bases between. Germline CDR1 and CDR2: SEHNR and FQNEAQ (reference sequence). The CDR3 nucleotides are TGTGCCAGCAGCTTAGTACCGGGACGGGGGTTGGGCCAGCCCCAGCATTTT. It translates to CASSLVPGRGLGQPQHF.

This clonotype showed up just a few times. The chain is built from TRBV24-1 and TRBJ2-1; D is uncertain. V dropped 5 bases and J dropped 2 bases, with 6 bases sitting between them. The V gene's germline CDR1 is KGHDR and CDR2 SFDVKD. The CDR3 has 13 residues. CDR3 sequence (DNA): TGTGCCACCAGTGGTAAGACCTACAATGAGCAGTTCTTC. Its protein is CATSGKTYNEQFF.

This clonotype was detected once. The chain links TRBV29-1 to TRBJ1-3, with D unresolved. Looked up from germline, CDR1 is SQVTM and CDR2 is ANQGSEA. CDR3 length: 13 residues. Deletions cut 5 bases from V and 0 bases from J, with 8 bases between. Written as DNA, the CDR3 is TGCAGCGTTTGGGCAGACTCTGGAAACACCATATATTTT. It specifies CSVWADSGNTIYF.

The gene calls are TRBV28 and TRBJ2-3; 12 positions match TRBD2. The CDR3 is made up of 16 amino acids. The V segment lost 6 bases and the J segment 8 bases; nucleotides outside the gene matches: 12. Germline V gives CDR1 MDHEN, CDR2 SYDVKM. The DNA of the CDR3 is TGTGCCAGCAGAGACCTAGCGGGAGGGCCGGCTGTTACGCAGTATTTT. Translated: CASRDLAGGPAVTQYF. Drawing the rest from reference TRBV28 and TRBJ2-3, the complete variable domain is DVKVTQSSRYLVKRTGEKVFLECVQDMDHENMFWYRQDPGLGLRLIYFSYDVKMKEKGDIPEGYSVSREKKERFSLILESASTNQTSMYLCASRDLAGGPAVTQYFGPGTRLTVL.

As regards this clonotype: Being one base from a much bigger clone, this may be a read error. The rearrangement joins TRBV19 to TRBJ2-3; 8 positions match TRBD1. The CDR3 covers 14 residues. V gave up 9 bases and J gave up 2 bases; unmatched junction bases: 7. The germline CDR1 and CDR2 sequences are LNHDA and SQIVND (reference sequence). CDR3 sequence reads: CASTTGGFTDTQYF. CDR3 bases: TGTGCCAGCACTACAGGGGGGTTCACAGATACGCAGTATTTT.

To note about this clonotype: The CDR3 carries no conserved terminal phenylalanine or tryptophan, so it likely arises from a read error. The limits of the CDR3 on the DNA are not certain, so only TCRdb's listed CDR3 is given. The J gene is TRBJ1-4, the V gene TRBV2. With termini counted, the CDR3 has 11 amino acids. The germline V gene encodes CDR1 SNHLY and CDR2 FYNNEI. The CDR3 region is CASIGTSGRNS.

The chain uses TRBV7-9 and TRBJ2-3, with TRBD1 matching 7 bases. V was clipped by 6 bases and J by 5 bases; unmatched bases: 8. Germline V CDR1 and CDR2: SEHNR, FQNEAQ (reference sequence). The CDR3 is made up of 14 amino acids. Written as DNA, the CDR3 is TGTGCCAGCAGTTTAAGAAGGACAGGAGATACGCAGTATTTT. It yields the protein CASSLRRTGDTQYF.

The chain uses TRBV19 and TRBJ1-1; D remains unclear. Trimming shortened V by 5 bases and J by 5 bases, and 12 bases separated the two germline ends. Germline CDR1 and CDR2: LNHDA and SQIVND (reference sequence). This CDR3 spans 13 amino acids. The CDR3 DNA reads TGTGCCAGTAGTGTAGTCCCGAATACTGAAGCTTTCTTT. It specifies CASSVVPNTEAFF.

This clonotype came up many times. The chain has TRBV5-1 and TRBJ2-7, with D unclear. The germline V and J ends were trimmed by 1 base and 5 bases, with 13 bases remaining between them. The CDR3 loop spans 14 amino acids. Looked up from germline, CDR1 is SGHRS and CDR2 is YFSETQ. The CDR3 nucleotides are TGCGCCAGCAGCTTGTGGATTAAAGAGAACGAGCAGTACTTC. This translates into CASSLWIKENEQYF.

Only a few counts were recorded for this clonotype. A much larger clone differs from this one at a single base, so this may be a read error. The chain is built from TRBV4-3 and TRBJ1-2; the match to TRBD1 covers 10 bases. Trimming removed 3 bases from V and 7 bases from J; junction bases left unmatched: 5. Germline lookup yields CDR1 LGHNA and CDR2 YSLEER. There are 14 residues in the CDR3. CDR3 loop: CASSHDRGRGGYTF. In DNA, the CDR3 is TGCGCCAGCAGCCATGACAGGGGGCGCGGTGGCTACACCTTC.

The CDR3 loop reads CSVEASGTDTQYF. DNA for the CDR3: TGCAGCGTTGAGGCCAGCGGGACAGATACGCAGTATTTT. The chain joins TRBV29-1 to TRBJ2-3, with D perhaps matching TRBD2 (6 bases). The V gene's germline CDR1 is SQVTM and CDR2 ANQGSEA. Trimming cost V 3 bases and J 3 bases, with 10 bases left between them. The CDR3 covers 13 residues.